This T cell receptor (beta chain) was sequenced in a study of CD8 T cells in Susac syndrome. The RNA, about 0.45 to 1 ug, was put through reverse transcription using random hexamers. An immunoSEQ multiplex PCR amplified TCR beta CDR3 over 54 Vbeta and 13 Jbeta. In TCRdb, the immunoSEQ multiplex PCR reads were re-called with MiXCR into one record per CDR3 protein. The sample lists tens of thousands of distinct CDR3 sequences; roughly 94% were seen once. From blood CD8+ and CD4+ T cells, the TCR beta chain was sequenced. The CD8+ and CD4+ T cells were isolated magnetically using a negative isolation approach, whereas the TEMRA cells were enriched by FACS. Overall study findings and caveats: Only a relatively small number of individuals were included in the TCR sequencing and HLA analysis.

There are 15 residues in the CDR3. CDR1 and CDR2 from the germline V gene are SGHVS and FNYEAQ. V was pared by 1 base and J by 4 bases, with 13 bases between. As regards this clonotype: Its cognate antigen is unknown.

The sequencing sample was made of CD8+ T cells from PBMCs. The sequence derives from a human donor with multiple sclerosis. The chain links TRBV7-6 to TRBJ1-2; D is undetermined. The CDR3 reads CASSLGQGWAYGYTF. The CDR3 DNA follows: TGTGCCAGCAGCTTAGGCCAAGGGTGGGCCTATGGCTACACCTTC.